This T cell receptor beta chain derives from a study of identical twins. MiXCR, run by TCRdb on the 5' RACE reads, gives a single entry per CDR3 protein. Of 700,000 to 950,000 distinct CDR3 sequences detected, roughly 12% appear once; the ten largest clones hold around 1.6%. This clonotype was observed a few times. The CDR3 is 17 amino acids. Germline CDR1 reads DFQATT; CDR2 reads SNEGSKA (reference sequence). V was shortened by 3 bases and J by 1 base, with 20 bases between the two germline ends. This sample also belongs to another study, concerning yellow fever vaccine responses in identical twins.

The sequencing sample was made of PBMCs. The J gene is TRBJ2-3, the V gene TRBV20-1, with D possibly matching TRBD1 (6 bases). This TCR was recovered from a woman under 30 in good health. CDR3 residues: CSARPPPGVPGTDTQYF. In DNA, the CDR3 is TGCAGTGCTAGGCCCCCTCCAGGGGTTCCGGGCACAGATACGCAGTATTTT.